This note documents a single TCR beta chain sequence. CDR3 length equals 13 residues. The germline V gene encodes CDR1 SGHAT and CDR2 FQNNGV. V was pared by 5 bases and J by 7 bases, with 4 bases of the junction left unmatched. TCRdb's copy holds only in-frame clones and misses some; the assay was immunoSEQ multiplex PCR. In the table there are 150,000 to 200,000 clones, 82% of which are singletons. The entry originates in a study of blood T cell repertoires in COVID-19. Looking at the study overall: Collection of acute and convalescent COVID-19 samples took place in the United States, Italy and Spain.

This TCR was recovered from a woman in her thirties or forties with COVID-19, enrolled during active disease. Sequenced sample: peripheral blood. V and J are TRBV11-2 and TRBJ1-2, with 10 bases that match TRBD1. The CDR3 is CASSRDRGRGYTF. CDR3 nucleotides: TGTGCCAGCAGCAGGGACAGGGGCCGTGGCTACACCTTC. Complete variable domain (other parts from reference TRBV11-2 and TRBJ1-2): EAGVAQSPRYKIIEKRQSVAFWCNPISGHATLYWYQQILGQGPKLLIQFQNNGVVDDSQLPKDRFSAERLKGVDSTLKIQPAKLEDSAVYLCASSRDRGRGYTFGSGTRLTVV.